This T cell receptor beta chain was profiled in a study of blood T cell repertoires in COVID-19. Study context: COVID-19 samples collected from the United States, Italy and Spain covered acute and convalescent phases. From T cells, B-cell-depleted T cells, or PBMCs came the material, which was cDNA or gDNA.

V lost 1 base, J lost 4 bases, and 14 bases lay in between. The CDR3 sequence is 16 residues long. Looked up from germline, CDR1 is LNHNV and CDR2 is YYDKDF (reference sequence). Sequencing was performed with immunoSEQ multiplex PCR; in TCRdb, only in-frame clones are kept and a portion is missing. The sample holds some 450,000 clones; approximately 90% are singletons and the top ten take 0.8% to 0.85%. The V gene is TRBV15, the J gene TRBJ1-5, with D possibly being TRBD1 (5 bases). The TCR comes from a man younger than 35 with COVID-19, enrolled during active disease. Sequences were obtained from peripheral blood. The CDR3 DNA is TGTGCCACCAGCAGAGGAGTCCAGGGCAAGAATCAGCCCCAGCATTTT. This translates into CATSRGVQGKNQPQHF.